A selection of T cell receptor beta chains follows, all from one sample in a study of Tregs in tolerant kidney transplant recipients. TCRdb's copy holds only in-frame clones and misses some; the assay was immunoSEQ multiplex PCR. The table includes fewer than 80,000 clones, about 98% detected once. This specimen was Tregs from blood, taken before the transplant. These receptors came from a human donor who received a combined kidney and bone marrow transplant. The CDR3 runs from the conserved cysteine through the conserved F or W. D genes are given only for firm matches. The size of a clone is reported for some rows only, either as once, few or many, or as a class for expanded clones.

DNA: TGTGCCAGCAGTTACTGGGGGGGGGCTAATGAAAAACTGTTTTTT
CDR3: CASSYWGGANEKLFF
V: TRBV6-6
J: TRBJ1-4
size: -
D: -
length: 15

DNA: TGTGCCAGCCGATCAACAGGGGCAACAATTCAGTACTTC
CDR3: CASRSTGATIQYF
V: TRBV6-5
J: TRBJ2-4
size: -
D: TRBD1
length: 13

DNA: TGTGCCAGCAGCTTAGCTGGGGGGGACGAGACCCAGTACTTC
CDR3: CASSLAGGDETQYF
V: TRBV7-2
J: TRBJ2-5
size: -
D: TRBD2
length: 14

DNA: TGTGCCAGCAGCTTATTACAGGGGAAATCCTACGAGCAGTACTTC
CDR3: CASSLLQGKSYEQYF
V: TRBV11-1
J: TRBJ2-7
size: -
D: TRBD1
length: 15

DNA: TGTGCCAGCAGTGAATCCGGGAGCTACTACGAGCAGTACTTC
CDR3: CASSESGSYYEQYF
V: TRBV6-1
J: TRBJ2-7
size: -
D: -
length: 14

DNA: TGCGCCAGCAGCCTGGCCGGACTAGCGGGTTTAGACGAGCAGTACTTC
CDR3: CASSLAGLAGLDEQYF
V: TRBV5-1
J: TRBJ2-7
size: -
D: TRBD2
length: 16

DNA: TGTGCCAGCAGTTCCCAAACTAGCGGGCATACGCAGTATTTT
CDR3: CASSSQTSGHTQYF
V: TRBV5-4
J: TRBJ2-3
size: -
D: TRBD2
length: 14

DNA: TGTGCCAGTACGGAGAAGAACACTGAAGCTTTCTTT
CDR3: CASTEKNTEAFF
V: TRBV18
J: TRBJ1-1
size: -
D: -
length: 12

DNA: TGCGCCAGCAGCCCTGGACAGGGCGGCGGGGAGCTGTTTTTT
CDR3: CASSPGQGGGELFF
V: TRBV5-1
J: TRBJ2-2
size: once
D: TRBD1
length: 14

DNA: TGTGCCAGCAGCTCCCTTGGACAGGGCCGGTTCGGCTACACCTTC
CDR3: CASSSLGQGRFGYTF
V: TRBV7-6
J: TRBJ1-2
size: -
D: TRBD1
length: 15

DNA: TGTGCCAGCAGCTTCGCCGGAGGAGATACGCAGTATTTT
CDR3: CASSFAGGDTQYF
V: TRBV7-9
J: TRBJ2-3
size: -
D: -
length: 13

DNA: TGTGCCAGCAGCTTAAGTAGTCTCAATGAGCAGTTCTTC
CDR3: CASSLSSLNEQFF
V: TRBV11-2
J: TRBJ2-1
size: -
D: -
length: 13

DNA: TGTGCCAGCAGGCCTCTAGCGGGGCTACACAATGAGCAGTTCTTC
CDR3: CASRPLAGLHNEQFF
V: TRBV27
J: TRBJ2-1
size: -
D: TRBD2
length: 15

DNA: TGTGCCAGCAAACGGGACAATTGGGACACTGAAGCTTTCTTT
CDR3: CASKRDNWDTEAFF
V: TRBV6-5
J: TRBJ1-1
size: -
D: -
length: 14

DNA: TGTGCCAGCAGACGAGGGTTGATGGACACTGAAGCTTTCTTT
CDR3: CASRRGLMDTEAFF
V: TRBV5-4
J: TRBJ1-1
size: -
D: -
length: 14

DNA: TGTGCCAGCAGCTTAGTCGGGGTCAGGATGGGCACTGAAGCTTTCTTT
CDR3: CASSLVGVRMGTEAFF
V: TRBV7-8
J: TRBJ1-1
size: once
D: -
length: 16

DNA: TGTGCTAGTGGTTTGGGAAACAGGCGTCTGTTGGGCTACACCTTC
CDR3: CASGLGNRRLLGYTF
V: TRBV12-5
J: TRBJ1-2
size: once
D: -
length: 15

DNA: TGTGCCAGCAGCTTAGCCCAGGGGACGGGCTATGGCTACACCTTC
CDR3: CASSLAQGTGYGYTF
V: TRBV11-2
J: TRBJ1-2
size: -
D: -
length: 15

DNA: TGTGCCAGCAGCTTCCAGGGGGCGAAGCGTACCGGGGAGCTGTTTTTT
CDR3: CASSFQGAKRTGELFF
V: TRBV7-2
J: TRBJ2-2
size: -
D: TRBD1
length: 16

DNA: TGCGCCAGCAGCTTGGTCTCTAGCCGCTACAATGAGCAGTTCTTC
CDR3: CASSLVSSRYNEQFF
V: TRBV5-1
J: TRBJ2-1
size: -
D: -
length: 15

DNA: TGTGCCAGCAGCATAAACAGGGTCACTGAAGCTTTCTTT
CDR3: CASSINRVTEAFF
V: TRBV11-2
J: TRBJ1-1
size: -
D: -
length: 13

DNA: TGTGCCAGCAGTTTTTTATCCGGGGACTTCTTAAGCTACACCTTC
CDR3: CASSFLSGDFLSYTF
V: TRBV27
J: TRBJ1-2
size: -
D: -
length: 15

DNA: TGTGCCAGCAGTTTACACGGGACAGGATTTCCCTACGAGCAGTACTTC
CDR3: CASSLHGTGFPYEQYF
V: TRBV27
J: TRBJ2-7
size: -
D: TRBD1
length: 16

DNA: TGTGCCAGCAGCTTTCAGACAGGGGGGAACTCTGAAGCTTTCTTT
CDR3: CASSFQTGGNSEAFF
V: TRBV5-4
J: TRBJ1-1
size: -
D: TRBD1
length: 15

DNA: TGTGCCAGCAGTGCCTACGGACTAGATGAGGCAGAGACCCAGTACTTC
CDR3: CASSAYGLDEAETQYF
V: TRBV6-1
J: TRBJ2-5
size: -
D: TRBD2
length: 16

DNA: TGTGCCAGCAGCACCCTAGTCTACAATGAGCAGTTCTTC
CDR3: CASSTLVYNEQFF
V: TRBV7-6
J: TRBJ2-1
size: once
D: -
length: 13

DNA: TGTGCCAGCATGGAGATATTCTACGAGCAGTACTTC
CDR3: CASMEIFYEQYF
V: TRBV6-1
J: TRBJ2-7
size: -
D: -
length: 12

DNA: TGCAGTGCTAGACCTTACAATGAGCAGTTCTTC
CDR3: CSARPYNEQFF
V: TRBV20-1
J: TRBJ2-1
size: -
D: -
length: 11

DNA: TGTGCCAGCAGTGAACGGCCCCTGAGAGGGTGGCCCCAGCATTTT
CDR3: CASSERPLRGWPQHF
V: TRBV6-1
J: TRBJ1-5
size: -
D: -
length: 15

DNA: TGTGCCAGCAGTGAAGCTAGCGGGGGACCTCTCTGGGATGAGCAGTTCTTC
CDR3: CASSEASGGPLWDEQFF
V: TRBV2
J: TRBJ2-1
size: -
D: TRBD2
length: 17

DNA: TGTGCCAGCAGCCGAACTACAGGGGTTGTATGGCAGTACTTC
CDR3: CASSRTTGVVWQYF
V: TRBV7-8
J: TRBJ2-7
size: -
D: TRBD1
length: 14

DNA: TGCGCCAGCAGCTTGGTAGGGGGAATAGCCAAAAACATTCAGTACTTC
CDR3: CASSLVGGIAKNIQYF
V: TRBV5-1
J: TRBJ2-4
size: once
D: -
length: 16

DNA: TGTGCCAGCTCACCACAACCAGGTAGCGAGCAGTACTTC
CDR3: CASSPQPGSEQYF
V: TRBV18
J: TRBJ2-7
size: -
D: -
length: 13

DNA: TGTGCCTGGAGTGTAGCAGGCCTCAGGGCGGAGACCCAGTACTTC
CDR3: CAWSVAGLRAETQYF
V: TRBV30
J: TRBJ2-5
size: -
D: -
length: 15

DNA: TGTGCCAGCAGCCCGCCGGGGAATACGCAGTATTTT
CDR3: CASSPPGNTQYF
V: TRBV5-6
J: TRBJ2-3
size: -
D: -
length: 12

DNA: TGTGCCAGCAGTGAAGCGATAAAGGGGAACTCACCCCTCCACTTT
CDR3: CASSEAIKGNSPLHF
V: TRBV2
J: TRBJ1-6
size: -
D: -
length: 15

DNA: TGCAGTGCTGCTAGTATAGATGAGCAGTTCTTC
CDR3: CSAASIDEQFF
V: TRBV20-1
J: TRBJ2-1
size: once
D: -
length: 11

DNA: TGTGCCATCAGTGACGGCGGGAGGGCTACAGATACGCAGTATTTT
CDR3: CAISDGGRATDTQYF
V: TRBV10-3
J: TRBJ2-3
size: -
D: TRBD2
length: 15

DNA: TGCAGTGCTAGATATGGCCATGAAGCTTTCTTT
CDR3: CSARYGHEAFF
V: TRBV20-1
J: TRBJ1-1
size: -
D: -
length: 11

DNA: TGCGCCAGCAGCTTGGACGGGGGAGGTAGCTACAATGAGCAGTTCTTC
CDR3: CASSLDGGGSYNEQFF
V: TRBV5-1
J: TRBJ2-1
size: -
D: -
length: 16

DNA: TGTGCCTGGAGTGCGGCTAGCCGGGAAGAGACCCAGTACTTC
CDR3: CAWSAASREETQYF
V: TRBV30
J: TRBJ2-5
size: -
D: -
length: 14

DNA: TGTGCCTGGAAGGGACTTGAGACCCAGTACTTC
CDR3: CAWKGLETQYF
V: TRBV30
J: TRBJ2-5
size: -
D: -
length: 11

DNA: TGTGCCAGCTCACCACCGAACAGGGGGCAATCCTACGAGCAGTACTTC
CDR3: CASSPPNRGQSYEQYF
V: TRBV18
J: TRBJ2-7
size: -
D: TRBD1
length: 16

DNA: TGCGCCAGCAGCCAAAGGACTATGAGGGCCGGGGAGCTGTTTTTT
CDR3: CASSQRTMRAGELFF
V: TRBV4-3
J: TRBJ2-2
size: -
D: -
length: 15

DNA: TGTGCCAGCTCACTGGGACAGGGAAGTGGAAACACCATATATTTT
CDR3: CASSLGQGSGNTIYF
V: TRBV18
J: TRBJ1-3
size: -
D: TRBD1
length: 15

DNA: TGCGCCAGCAGAGGGGGACAGGGGACTTCACCCCTCCACTTT
CDR3: CASRGGQGTSPLHF
V: TRBV5-1
J: TRBJ1-6
size: once
D: TRBD1
length: 14

DNA: TGTGCCAGCTCACGAAGCCTACAGGGAGTAAGGGGTTCTGGGGCCAACGTCCTGACTTTC
CDR3: CASSRSLQGVRGSGANVLTF
V: TRBV18
J: TRBJ2-6
size: -
D: -
length: 20

DNA: TGCGCCAGCAGCGATCTAGCGGGGGGCCGTAACGAGCAGTACTTC
CDR3: CASSDLAGGRNEQYF
V: TRBV5-1
J: TRBJ2-7
size: -
D: TRBD2
length: 15

DNA: TGTGCCAGCAGCCAAAGGGGCTTCGACCTTAATTCACCCCTCCACTTT
CDR3: CASSQRGFDLNSPLHF
V: TRBV7-6
J: TRBJ1-6
size: -
D: -
length: 16

DNA: TGCGCCAGCAGCTTGGCCGGGGACTATGGCTACACCTTC
CDR3: CASSLAGDYGYTF
V: TRBV5-1
J: TRBJ1-2
size: -
D: -
length: 13

DNA: TGTGCCAGTAATAGACTAGCGGGGGTGTCGAACACCGGGGAGCTGTTTTTT
CDR3: CASNRLAGVSNTGELFF
V: TRBV19
J: TRBJ2-2
size: -
D: TRBD2
length: 17

DNA: TGTGCCAGCAGCTCAGCCAGGGGGGCGCCCCTCCACTTT
CDR3: CASSSARGAPLHF
V: TRBV7-3
J: TRBJ1-6
size: -
D: TRBD1
length: 13

DNA: TGTGCCAGCTCACCTCCCCTACAGTTGGGGCTCGACTATGGCTACACCTTC
CDR3: CASSPPLQLGLDYGYTF
V: TRBV18
J: TRBJ1-2
size: -
D: -
length: 17

DNA: TGTGCCAGCAGTCCCACCTGGACAGACCAAACCACTGAAGCTTTCTTT
CDR3: CASSPTWTDQTTEAFF
V: TRBV28
J: TRBJ1-1
size: once
D: -
length: 16

DNA: TGTGCCAGCAGCCTAAGAACTAGCGGGAAGAGTACTAGCACAGATACGCAGTATTTT
CDR3: CASSLRTSGKSTSTDTQYF
V: TRBV7-3
J: TRBJ2-3
size: -
D: TRBD2
length: 19